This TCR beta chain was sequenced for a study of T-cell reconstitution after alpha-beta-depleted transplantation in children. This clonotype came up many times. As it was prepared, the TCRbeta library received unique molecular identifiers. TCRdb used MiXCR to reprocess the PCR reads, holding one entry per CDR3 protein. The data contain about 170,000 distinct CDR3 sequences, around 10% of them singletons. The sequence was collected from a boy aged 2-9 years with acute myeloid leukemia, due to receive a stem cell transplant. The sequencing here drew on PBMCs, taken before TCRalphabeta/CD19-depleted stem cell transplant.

The CDR3 protein is CAATRQGAGGQFF. The DNA of the CDR3 is TGTGCCGCAACGAGGCAGGGGGCAGGCGGGCAGTTCTTC. The rearrangement joins TRBV7-9 to TRBJ2-1; TRBD1 matches at 8 bases. The V and J ends lost 11 bases and 12 bases, in that order; junction bases with no gene match: 15. Germline V gene lookup returns CDR1 SEHNR and CDR2 FQNEAQ (reference sequence). The CDR3 runs to 13 residues.